A single sample gave rise to the 6 T cell receptor beta chains below, sequenced in a study of identical twins. Each CDR3 protein gets one entry after TCRdb re-called the 5' RACE reads with MiXCR. The sample holds hundreds of thousands of distinct CDR3 sequences, roughly 6% seen once. Sequenced: naive T cells sorted from blood. The receptor set was obtained from a man between 18 and 29 years old in good health.

This clonotype was picked up many times. The CDR3 region is CASSSAQMANTEAFF. Here the CDR3 DNA reads TGTGCCAGCAGCTCGGCCCAGATGGCGAACACTGAAGCTTTCTTT. The chain is built from TRBV7-9 and TRBJ1-1; no definite D call. The CDR3 runs to 15 residues. The germline V and J ends were trimmed by 4 bases and 1 base, with 13 bases remaining between them. The germline V gene has CDR1 SEHNR and CDR2 FQNEAQ (reference sequence).

At least ten counts were recorded for this clonotype. J is TRBJ2-7 and V is TRBV4-3; 9 bases line up with TRBD2. V trimming: 0 bases; J trimming: 4 bases; junction bases outside the gene matches: 4. The CDR3 runs 15 residues. From germline, CDR1 is LGHNA and CDR2 YSLEER. The chain's CDR3 is CASSQETSGEYEQYF. The CDR3, as DNA: TGCGCCAGCAGCCAAGAGACTAGCGGAGAATACGAGCAGTACTTC.

At least ten counts were recorded for this clonotype. The genes are TRBV5-1 and TRBJ2-1; TRBD2 aligns across 12 bases. There are 16 residues in the CDR3. The J segment lost 7 bases and the V segment lost 0 bases, leaving 5 bases of the junction unmatched. Germline CDR1 reads SGHRS; CDR2 reads YFSETQ. In nucleotides, the CDR3 is TGCGCCAGCAGCTTGGTCGAGACTAGCGGGAGTAATGAGCAGTTCTTC. It encodes CASSLVETSGSNEQFF.

The chain joins TRBV12-3 or TRBV12-4 to TRBJ1-5; 9 positions match TRBD1. The V segment lost 6 bases and the J segment 3 bases; nucleotides outside the gene matches: 3. The CDR3 has 14 amino acids. The CDR3, as DNA: TGTGCCAGCAGGCGGACAGGGGTCAATCAGCCCCAGCATTTT. Encoded protein: CASRRTGVNQPQHF.

This clonotype was found many times. The V and J genes are TRBV20-1 and TRBJ1-1, with D maybe TRBD1 (6 bases). V was trimmed by 0 bases and J by 7 bases, leaving 12 bases between them. CDR1 is DFQATT, CDR2 SNEGSKA, per germline (reference sequence). The CDR3 has 13 residues. CDR3 residues: CSARDGGRGEAFF. The DNA for the CDR3 is TGCAGTGCTAGAGATGGGGGGCGCGGTGAAGCTTTCTTT.

This clonotype has just a few counts. V and J are TRBV10-3 and TRBJ2-7, with TRBD2 matching 10 bases. This CDR3 has 14 residues. Germline CDR1 ENHRY, CDR2 SYGVKD. The V segment lost 5 bases and the J segment 4 bases; nucleotides outside the gene matches: 5. The CDR3 DNA reads as TGTGCCATCAGTCCAGCGGGAGGGGAATACGAGCAGTACTTC. Translation gives CAISPAGGEYEQYF.